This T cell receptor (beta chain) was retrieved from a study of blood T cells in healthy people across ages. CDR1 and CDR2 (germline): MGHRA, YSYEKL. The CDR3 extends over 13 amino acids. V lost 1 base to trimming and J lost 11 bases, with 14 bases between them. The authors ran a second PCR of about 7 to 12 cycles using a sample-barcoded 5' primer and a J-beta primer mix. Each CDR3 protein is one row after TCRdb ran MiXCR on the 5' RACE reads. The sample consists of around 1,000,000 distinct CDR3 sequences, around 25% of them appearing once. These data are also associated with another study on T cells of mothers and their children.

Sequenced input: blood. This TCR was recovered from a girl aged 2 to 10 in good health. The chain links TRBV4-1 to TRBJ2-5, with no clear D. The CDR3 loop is CASSQVGDLKQYF. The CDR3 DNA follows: TGCGCCAGCAGCCAAGTAGGCGATCTAAAGCAGTACTTC.